The 28 T cell receptor beta chains given below trace back to one sample, sequenced in a study of T cell responses to AZD1222 COVID-19 vaccine. Profiled with immunoSEQ multiplex PCR; TCRdb holds only in-frame clones, not every one. The sample comprises approximately 120,000 clones, around 89% of which are singletons, and around 10% rests with the top ten. The source was peripheral blood, collected on day 0 of MenACWY control vaccination. The receptor source for this set is an adult in good health.

This sequence joins TRBV19 and TRBJ2-3; the D gene could be TRBD1 or TRBD2 (6 bases each). The CDR3 has 18 amino acids. Between the trimmed V and J ends, which lost 5 bases and 5 bases, there was a span of 26 bases. Looked up from germline, CDR1 is LNHDA and CDR2 is SQIVND (reference sequence). In DNA, the CDR3 is TGTGCCAGTAGTGCTGGAGGGGGTAGCGGCCCAGGGTTAGATACGCAGTATTTT. It codes for CASSAGGGSGPGLDTQYF. Full variable domain (remainder filled in from reference TRBV19 and TRBJ2-3): DGGITQSPKYLFRKEGQNVTLSCEQNLNHDAMYWYRQDPGQGLRLIYYSQIVNDFQKGDIAEGYSVSREKKESFPLTVTSAQKNPTAFYLCASSAGGGSGPGLDTQYFGPGTRLTVL.

The rearrangement links TRBV27 to TRBJ1-5; D remains unclear. The CDR3 length is 15 residues. V lost 0 bases to trimming and J lost 4 bases, with 10 bases between them. Germline values: CDR1 MNHEY, CDR2 SMNVEV (reference sequence). For the CDR3, the DNA is TGTGCCAGCAGTTTATCAGGGCTTCTGAATCAGCCCCAGCATTTT. Translation: CASSLSGLLNQPQHF.

The chain recombines TRBV19 with TRBJ1-1; D not certain. With 6 bases removed from V and 3 bases from J, the gap between germline ends came to 11 bases. The CDR3 is 13 amino acids. Germline V gene data show CDR1 as LNHDA and CDR2 as SQIVND (reference sequence). The CDR3 protein is CASSITADTEAFF. CDR3 DNA sequence: TGTGCCAGTAGCATAACAGCGGACACTGAAGCTTTCTTT.

The rearrangement joins TRBV5-1 to TRBJ2-7, with 9 bases lining up with TRBD2. Germline trimming cut 4 bases from V and 7 bases from J; bases unmatched to any gene: 12. This CDR3 contains 15 residues. Per the germline V gene, CDR1 is SGHRS and CDR2 is YFSETQ. CDR3 DNA sequence: TGCGCCAGCAGCCCCCAGACTAGCGGCTTGGGGGAGCAGTACTTC. Translation: CASSPQTSGLGEQYF.

The chain carries TRBV27 and TRBJ1-2; 8 bases agree with TRBD1. The CDR3 loop spans 17 amino acids. With 5 bases clipped from V and 1 base from J, the junction kept 12 bases outside the gene matches. The germline V gene encodes CDR1 MNHEY and CDR2 SMNVEV (reference sequence). CDR3 protein: CASSNSGQVDLNYGYTF. In nucleotides, the CDR3 is TGTGCCAGCAGTAACTCGGGACAGGTCGACCTTAACTATGGCTACACCTTC.

This sequence joins TRBV2 and TRBJ2-7; possible D gene TRBD1, 6 bases. The CDR3 is 12 amino acids. Trimming took 6 bases from V and 3 from J, leaving 9 bases between them. In germline, CDR1 is SNHLY, CDR2 FYNNEI. The CDR3 DNA is TGTGCCAGCAGGGAGGACAGCTACGAGCAGTACTTC. This sequence encodes CASREDSYEQYF.

This rearrangement joins TRBV18 to TRBJ2-1; D is undetermined. This CDR3 is 13 amino acids long. With 3 bases removed from V and 6 bases from J, the gap between germline ends came to 9 bases. Per germline, CDR1 KGHSH and CDR2 LQKENI. CDR3 region: CASSPPPGNEQFF. In nucleotides, the CDR3 is TGTGCCAGCTCACCCCCCCCTGGCAATGAGCAGTTCTTC.

V usage is TRBV5-4 and J usage is TRBJ2-7; 12 bases line up with TRBD2. The V gene's germline CDR1 is SGHNT and CDR2 YYREEE (reference sequence). The CDR3 consists of 16 residues. Trimming cost V 3 bases and J 3 bases; bases outside gene matches: 7. This CDR3 reads CASSSPSGRDHYEQYF. CDR3 nucleotides: TGTGCCAGCAGCTCCCCTAGCGGGAGGGACCACTACGAGCAGTACTTC.

V usage is TRBV3-1 (or the pseudogene TRBV3-2) and J usage is TRBJ2-5; possibly TRBD2 for D (5 bases). CDR1 and CDR2 from the germline V gene are LGHDT and YNNKEL (reference sequence). CDR3 length equals 16 residues. Deletions cut 7 bases from V and 2 bases from J, with 20 bases between. The DNA for the CDR3 is TGTGCCAGCAACCCGGTCCGGGGATCGGAGCAAGAGACCCAGTACTTC. It specifies CASNPVRGSEQETQYF.

This chain links TRBV10-3 with TRBJ1-2; D possibly corresponds to TRBD1 (6 bases). The CDR3 extends over 14 amino acids. Germline assignment: CDR1 ENHRY and CDR2 SYGVKD. V lost 4 bases and J lost 2, with 11 bases in between. CDR3: CAISAQGINYGYTF. The CDR3 bases are TGTGCCATCAGTGCACAGGGCATCAACTATGGCTACACCTTC.

V gene TRBV18 combines with J gene TRBJ2-6; 10 bases are a match to TRBD2. The J segment lost 0 bases and the V segment lost 1 base, leaving 3 bases of the junction unmatched. Germline V CDR1 and CDR2: KGHSH, LQKENI. The length of the CDR3 is 18 residues. The CDR3 nucleotides read TGTGCCAGCTCACCACTGCCTAGCGGGAGCTCTGGGGCCAACGTCCTGACTTTC. Translated: CASSPLPSGSSGANVLTF.

V is TRBV6-5 and J is TRBJ1-1; 8 bases align to TRBD1. The CDR3 has 14 amino acids. With V trimmed by 5 bases and J by 0 bases, 2 bases remained unmatched. Germline V CDR1 and CDR2: MNHEY, SVGAGI. The chain's CDR3 is CASSRTGLNTEAFF. The DNA of the CDR3 is TGTGCCAGCAGTCGGACAGGGTTGAACACTGAAGCTTTCTTT.

The chain employs TRBV30 and TRBJ1-3; D perhaps matches TRBD1 (5 bases). Germline V gene data show CDR1 as GTSNPN and CDR2 as SVGIG (reference sequence). The germline V and J ends were trimmed by 0 bases and 4 bases, with 16 bases remaining between them. This CDR3 spans 16 amino acids. CDR3 loop: CAWSVRQGFSGNTIYF. In nucleotides, the CDR3 is TGTGCCTGGAGTGTACGGCAGGGTTTCTCCGGAAACACCATATATTTT.

The chain recombines TRBV19 with TRBJ2-1; 12 bases line up with TRBD2. CDR3 size: 16 residues. J gave up 6 bases and V 7 bases, and 10 bases lay outside the gene matches. From germline, CDR1 is LNHDA and CDR2 SQIVND (reference sequence). The CDR3 coding sequence is TGTGCCAGTAAGACTAGCGGGAGTAACTCATTCAATGAGCAGTTCTTC. Protein product: CASKTSGSNSFNEQFF.

V usage is TRBV5-4 and J usage is TRBJ2-1; D may be TRBD2 (5 bases). The CDR3 sequence is 15 residues long. Trimming removed 4 bases at V and 0 bases at J, with 11 bases between. CDR1 is SGHNT, CDR2 YYREEE, per germline (reference sequence). For the CDR3, the DNA is TGTGCCAGCAGCCTGACTACCTCCTCCTACAATGAGCAGTTCTTC. It is translated as CASSLTTSSYNEQFF.

The chain couples TRBV18 to TRBJ1-2, with 7 positions matching TRBD1. The V gene end was trimmed by 4 bases and the J gene end by 5 bases; junction bases not matched to a gene: 13. Per the germline V gene, CDR1 is KGHSH and CDR2 is LQKENI. The CDR3 length is 16 residues. The CDR3 bases are TGTGCCAGCTCACTCCGCCGAGACAGGGCCTCTTATGGCTACACCTTC. It codes for CASSLRRDRASYGYTF.

V and J are TRBV5-6 and TRBJ1-2; the D gene is possibly TRBD1 (5 bases). The CDR3 extends over 18 amino acids. Germline V gives CDR1 SGHDT, CDR2 YYEEEE. V lost 4 bases to trimming and J lost 8 bases, with 30 bases between them. The CDR3 reads CASSDGRKGLSGRDGYTF. CDR3 DNA: TGTGCCAGCAGCGATGGTAGGAAGGGACTCTCTGGGAGGGACGGCTACACCTTC. The full variable domain, its missing parts supplied by reference TRBV5-6 and TRBJ1-2, is DAGVTQSPTHLIKTRGQQVTLRCSPKSGHDTVSWYQQALGQGPQFIFQYYEEEERQRGNFPDRFSGHQFPNYSSELNVNALLLGDSALYLCASSDGRKGLSGRDGYTFGSGTRLTVV.

This chain connects TRBV2 to TRBJ2-5; no definite D call. CDR3 length equals 15 residues. Germline CDR1 is SNHLY and CDR2 is FYNNEI. Trimming cost V 4 bases and J 0 bases, with 12 bases left between them. CDR3 coding DNA: TGTGCCAGCAGTGCCCACTTGGGGTACCAAGAGACCCAGTACTTC. Residues: CASSAHLGYQETQYF.

About this clone itself: The same CDR3 arises from other DNA sequences in this sample as well. The rearrangement uses TRBV27 and TRBJ2-3; 8 nucleotides match TRBD1. Per germline, CDR1 MNHEY and CDR2 SMNVEV (reference sequence). V gave up 4 bases and J gave up 0 bases; unmatched junction bases: 3. This CDR3 is built from 15 residues. The CDR3: CASSYQGASTDTQYF. CDR3 nucleotide sequence: TGTGCCAGCAGTTATCAGGGGGCGAGCACAGATACGCAGTATTTT.

The genes are TRBV7-9 and TRBJ2-3; D gene uncertain. This CDR3 spans 12 amino acids. Germline V CDR1 and CDR2: SEHNR, FQNEAQ (reference sequence). The V and J ends lost 6 bases and 9 bases respectively, with 13 bases between them. The CDR3 loop reads CASSVPLGTQYF. CDR3 coding DNA: TGTGCCAGCAGTGTCCCCCTTGGGACGCAGTATTTT.

This chain links TRBV19 with TRBJ1-4, with TRBD1 as a possible D gene (6 bases). Trimming removed 1 base from V and 3 bases from J, with 9 bases in between. This CDR3 contains 15 residues. Looked up from germline, CDR1 is LNHDA and CDR2 is SQIVND (reference sequence). CDR3 sequence: CASSIAGTPNEKLFF. The DNA for the CDR3 is TGTGCCAGTAGTATAGCCGGGACACCTAATGAAAAACTGTTTTTT.

This clone was detected only once. The CDR3 nucleotides read TGTGCCAGCAGCTTATCCCAGGCCCCGGGGGCTTTCTTT. It specifies CASSLSQAPGAFF. The chain uses TRBV11-1 and TRBJ1-1; no clear D gene. Trimming removed 2 bases at V and 11 bases at J, with 15 bases between. Germline lookup yields CDR1 SGHAT and CDR2 FQDESV (reference sequence). The CDR3 is made up of 13 amino acids.

This clone was seen only a few times. The chain recombines TRBV11-2 with TRBJ2-3; D unclear. Trimming stripped 3 bases from V and 1 base from J, with 23 bases between. The CDR3 is 19 amino acids. The germline V gene has CDR1 SGHAT and CDR2 FQNNGV. The CDR3 sequence is CASSFRANWVGGGTDTQYF. DNA for the CDR3: TGTGCCAGCAGCTTCCGCGCGAACTGGGTGGGTGGAGGCACAGATACGCAGTATTTT. The variable domain in full, completed from reference TRBV11-2 and TRBJ2-3, reads EAGVAQSPRYKIIEKRQSVAFWCNPISGHATLYWYQQILGQGPKLLIQFQNNGVVDDSQLPKDRFSAERLKGVDSTLKIQPAKLEDSAVYLCASSFRANWVGGGTDTQYFGPGTRLTVL.

CDR3 amino acids: CASSVDPYSNQPQHF. The DNA of the CDR3 is TGTGCCAGCAGCGTAGATCCGTATAGCAATCAGCCCCAGCATTTT. The genes are TRBV9 and TRBJ1-5, with D unclear. The CDR3 loop spans 15 amino acids. Germline values: CDR1 SGDLS, CDR2 YYNGEE. V was trimmed by 0 bases and J by 0 bases, leaving 7 bases between them.

The CDR3 loop is CASSPRGTTDTQYF. CDR3 sequence (DNA): TGTGCCAGCAGCCCAAGGGGGACTACAGATACGCAGTATTTT. V and J are TRBV11-3 and TRBJ2-3; D may be TRBD1 or TRBD2 (6 bases each). This CDR3 spans 14 amino acids. V was cut by 5 bases and J by 3 bases, with 12 bases left in between. The germline CDR1 and CDR2 sequences are SGHNT and YENEEA. The full variable domain, completed using reference TRBV11-3 and TRBJ2-3, is EAGVVQSPRYKIIEKKQPVAFWCNPISGHNTLYWYLQNLGQGPELLIRYENEEAVDDSQLPKDRFSAERLKGVDSTLKIQPAELGDSAVYLCASSPRGTTDTQYFGPGTRLTVL.

With respect to this clone: The sample contains more than one DNA sequence encoding this CDR3. The CDR3 region is CASRAGQGRYGYTF. The CDR3 DNA sequence: TGTGCCAGCAGAGCGGGACAGGGGCGCTATGGCTACACCTTC. The J gene is TRBJ1-2, the V gene TRBV6-4; TRBD1 agrees at 10 bases. Germline V gene data show CDR1 as MRHNA and CDR2 as SNTAGT. The CDR3 spans 14 residues. The ends lost 6 bases at V and 4 bases at J; junction bases unmatched: 5.

This clone was observed once. J is TRBJ1-5 and V is TRBV4-3; tentative D call: TRBD1 (5 bases). Per the germline V gene, CDR1 is LGHNA and CDR2 is YSLEER. V lost 0 bases, J lost 3 bases, and 12 bases lay in between. The CDR3 totals 16 residues. This CDR3 reads CASSQDFGGNNQPQHF. The DNA of the CDR3 is TGCGCCAGCAGCCAAGATTTTGGGGGTAACAATCAGCCCCAGCATTTT.

This chain connects TRBV6-5 to TRBJ2-7; TRBD2 agrees at 11 bases. Germline values: CDR1 MNHEY, CDR2 SVGAGI. The V and J ends lost 5 bases and 0 bases, in that order; junction bases with no gene match: 3. The CDR3 covers 15 residues. The CDR3 region is CASSIGTSGSYEQYF. In DNA, the CDR3 is TGTGCCAGCAGTATCGGGACTAGCGGCTCCTACGAGCAGTACTTC.